These T cell receptor beta chains were read from a single sample in a study of PD-1 blockade in classical Hodgkin lymphoma. TCRdb's copy holds only in-frame clones and misses some; the assay was immunoSEQ multiplex PCR. Found here are about 40,000 clones, around 78% of them singletons; the top ten hold over 9.5%. Sequencing was performed on peripheral blood mononuclear cells (PBMCs), taken at baseline. The receptor source for this set is a human donor with classical Hodgkin lymphoma. Both conserved end residues are part of each CDR3. The D gene is left open where the match is weak. Not every row has a clone size; where given, it reads once, few, many or a size class.

>15|once|NA|TRBV5-1|TRBJ2-3
CASSFRLPSTDTQYF
TGCGCCAGCAGCTTTAGGCTCCCTTCCACAGATACGCAGTATTTT
>13|NA|NA|TRBV29-1|TRBJ1-2
CSDSRGDNYGYTF
TGCAGCGACTCCCGAGGGGACAACTATGGCTACACCTTC
>15|NA|TRBD2|TRBV29-1|TRBJ2-7
CSVEGVAGGTYEQYF
TGCAGCGTTGAAGGGGTAGCGGGAGGGACTTACGAGCAGTACTTC
>13|many|NA|TRBV6-6|TRBJ2-5
CASSRRPSETQYF
TGTGCCAGCAGTAGACGACCGTCAGAGACCCAGTACTTC
>15|NA|NA|TRBV2|TRBJ1-5
CASSDPDSNNQPQHF
TGTGCCAGCAGTGACCCAGACTCAAACAATCAGCCCCAGCATTTT
>13|NA|NA|TRBV15|TRBJ2-5
CATSSPRGETQYF
TGTGCCACCAGCAGCCCCAGGGGAGAGACCCAGTACTTC
>13|NA|NA|TRBV27|TRBJ1-1
CASSLQGNTEAFF
TGTGCCAGCAGTTTACAGGGGAACACTGAAGCTTTCTTT
>15|NA|TRBD2|TRBV9|TRBJ2-1
CASSVGTSDNNEQFF
TGTGCCAGCAGCGTGGGTACTAGCGACAACAATGAGCAGTTCTTC
>16|NA|NA|TRBV10-1|TRBJ2-3
CASSDSRIASTDTQYF
TGCGCCAGCAGTGATTCACGGATCGCTAGCACAGATACGCAGTATTTT
>15|few|NA|TRBV9|TRBJ2-1
CASSVEGTPYNEQFF
TGTGCCAGCAGCGTAGAGGGGACCCCTTACAATGAGCAGTTCTTC
>20|NA|TRBD2|TRBV4-3|TRBJ2-2
CASSQDVSVSGSSLTGELFF
TGCGCCAGCAGCCAAGATGTCTCGGTTAGCGGGAGCTCCCTAACCGGGGAGCTGTTTTTT
>13|NA|TRBD1|TRBV28|TRBJ2-7
CASSFPTTGASYF
TGTGCCAGCAGTTTCCCTACTACAGGGGCCTCGTACTTC
>14|NA|NA|TRBV28|TRBJ1-2
CASSGWVGNYGYTF
TGTGCCAGCAGTGGGTGGGTCGGTAACTATGGCTACACCTTC
>12|NA|NA|TRBV7-9|TRBJ2-7
CASSRLGGEQYF
TGTGCCAGCAGCCGCCTGGGGGGCGAGCAGTACTTC
>19|NA|TRBD2|TRBV14|TRBJ2-2
CASSHAGLAGFPNTGELFF
TGTGCCAGCAGCCACGCCGGACTAGCGGGTTTTCCGAACACCGGGGAGCTGTTTTTT
>13|NA|NA|TRBV5-1|TRBJ2-1
CASSLAENWEQFF
TGCGCCAGCAGCTTGGCCGAGAATTGGGAGCAGTTCTTC
>15|NA|NA|TRBV6-5|TRBJ1-5
CASSLGTHPSQPQHF
TGTGCCAGCAGCCTAGGGACACATCCGTCCCAGCCCCAGCATTTT
>13|few|NA|TRBV28|TRBJ2-7
CASSPGGPYEQYF
TGTGCCAGCAGCCCGGGTGGGCCCTACGAGCAGTACTTC
>16|NA|TRBD2|TRBV5-1|TRBJ2-7
CASSSGLAGVSYEQYF
TGCGCCAGCAGCTCGGGACTAGCGGGAGTTTCCTACGAGCAGTACTTC
>14|NA|NA|TRBV28|TRBJ1-1
CASSYTRSNTEAFF
TGTGCCAGCAGTTACACGCGGTCGAACACTGAAGCTTTCTTT
>13|few|NA|TRBV6-5|TRBJ1-1
CASSLDRLSEAFF
TGTGCCAGCAGCCTAGACAGGCTATCTGAAGCTTTCTTT
>12|NA|NA|TRBV11-3|TRBJ1-1
CASSPREGKAFF
TGTGCCAGCAGCCCACGAGAGGGCAAAGCTTTCTTT
>13|NA|NA|TRBV13|TRBJ2-7
CASSSGTNYEQYF
TGTGCCAGCAGCTCCGGAACCAACTACGAGCAGTACTTC
>17|NA|TRBD2|TRBV4-2|TRBJ2-2
CASSQEFGREVPGELFF
TGTGCCAGCAGCCAAGAATTTGGGCGGGAGGTCCCCGGGGAGCTGTTTTTT
>17|NA|NA|TRBV5-1|TRBJ2-3
CASSLAWGRELADTQYF
TGCGCCAGCAGCTTGGCCTGGGGGCGGGAGTTGGCAGATACGCAGTATTTT
>17|NA|TRBD1|TRBV5-1|TRBJ1-1
CASSLRPGQGKNTEAFF
TGCGCCAGCAGCTTACGACCGGGACAGGGGAAGAACACTGAAGCTTTCTTT
>12|few|NA|TRBV29-1|TRBJ2-3
CSVRGLEDTQYF
TGCAGCGTGCGGGGGCTGGAAGATACGCAGTATTTT
>16|NA|NA|TRBV6-5|TRBJ1-5
CASSYRAGISNQPQHF
TGTGCCAGCAGTTACAGGGCAGGGATTAGCAATCAGCCCCAGCATTTT